The clone carrying this TCR beta chain appeared once. The data belong to a study of blood T cell repertoires in COVID-19. At the level of the study: T cells, B-cell-depleted T cells, or PBMCs provided the cDNA or gDNA that served as material.

The CDR3 contains 12 residues. With 4 bases clipped from V and 8 bases from J, the junction kept 6 bases outside the gene matches. The V gene's germline CDR1 is SQVTM and CDR2 ANQGSEA. As processed by the authors: Reference gene primer amplification yielded estimated nucleated cell counts. Here immunoSEQ multiplex PCR was the method, and the copy in TCRdb shows in-frame clones only, minus some. The V and J calls and the clone size are those of that table, but D and trimming were determined from the DNA. The data hold over 250,000 clones, with 65% to 90% observed a single time. The chain links TRBV29-1 to TRBJ2-3; TRBD2 aligns across 7 bases. The source material was peripheral blood. The sequence derives from a man in his fifties with active or convalescent COVID-19. In DNA form, the CDR3 reads TGCAGCGTTGTGGGAGGGAGGGTTACGCAGTATTTT. Protein sequence: CSVVGGRVTQYF.